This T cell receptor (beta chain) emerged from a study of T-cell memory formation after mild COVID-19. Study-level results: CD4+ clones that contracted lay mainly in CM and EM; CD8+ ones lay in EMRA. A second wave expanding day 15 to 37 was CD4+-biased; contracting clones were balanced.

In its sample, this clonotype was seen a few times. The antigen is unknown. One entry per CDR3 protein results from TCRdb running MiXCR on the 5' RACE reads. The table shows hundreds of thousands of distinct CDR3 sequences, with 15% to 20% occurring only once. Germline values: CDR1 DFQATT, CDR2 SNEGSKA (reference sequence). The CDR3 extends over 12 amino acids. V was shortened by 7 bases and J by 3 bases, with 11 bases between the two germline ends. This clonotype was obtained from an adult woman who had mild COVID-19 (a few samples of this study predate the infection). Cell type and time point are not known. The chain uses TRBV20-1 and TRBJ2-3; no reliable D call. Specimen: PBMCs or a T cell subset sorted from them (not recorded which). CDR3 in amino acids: CSVIQITDTQYF. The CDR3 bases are TGCAGTGTCATCCAGATTACAGATACGCAGTATTTT.